Reported below is one TCR beta chain. Its antigen is unidentified. This record comes from a study of shared clonotypes between healthy human individuals. After removal of 4 bases from V and 5 bases from J, the junction contained 12 bases not matched to a gene. Germline CDR1 reads GTSNPN; CDR2 reads SVGIG (reference sequence). The CDR3 loop spans 16 amino acids. Study-wide results and caveats: Sequencing depth was a factor that was expected to affect clonotype sharing among donors.

Method: immunoSEQ multiplex PCR; TCRdb's copy keeps in-frame clones and lacks some. The sample carries under 650,000 clones, about 96% recorded once. The V and J genes are TRBV30 and TRBJ2-1; 9 nucleotides align to TRBD1. The specimen sequenced was naive CD4+ T cells sorted from blood. The subset denotes: CD45RA+ positively selected. This receptor was taken from a woman aged 25 to 45 in good health. The CDR3, as DNA: TGTGCCTGGACCCGGTACCCCTGGACAGGGGACAATGAGCAGTTCTTC. Protein product: CAWTRYPWTGDNEQFF.